Detailed here is one T cell receptor beta chain. This sample stems from a study of blood T cell repertoires in COVID-19. About the research overall: Collection of acute and convalescent COVID-19 samples took place in the United States, Italy and Spain. T cells, B-cell-depleted T cells, or PBMCs supplied cDNA or gDNA.

Authors' processing steps: Amplified reference gene primers provided the basis for estimating nucleated cell counts. TCRdb's copy holds only in-frame clones and misses some; the assay was immunoSEQ multiplex PCR. The DNA was the basis for D and trimming; V, J and clone size are from that table. The data contain about 170,000 clones, approximately 83% of them singletons. V was clipped by 8 bases and J by 2 bases; unmatched bases: 13. The CDR3 runs 16 residues. CDR1 is LGHDT and CDR2 is YNNKEL in the germline V gene (reference sequence). This chain uses TRBV3-1 (or the pseudogene TRBV3-2) with TRBJ2-3; 7 nucleotides agree with TRBD2. The TCR was taken from a man aged 70-80 years with active or convalescent COVID-19. Sequencing was done on a sample of peripheral blood. The CDR3 coding sequence is TGTGCCAGCGGAGAGGGGCTAGCGGTGACCACAGATACGCAGTATTTT. It encodes CASGEGLAVTTDTQYF.